These 29 T cell receptor beta chains came from one sample sequenced in a study of beta chain features in type 1 diabetes. The sequenced template was cDNA made from the entire isolated RNA. Here immunoSEQ multiplex PCR was the method, and the copy in TCRdb shows in-frame clones only, minus some. The sample includes 850,000 to 900,000 clones, 15% to 20% of them seen just once. Sequencing was done on a sample of naive CD4+ T cells from blood. The source is a woman between 18 and 30 years old in good health.

The V and J genes are TRBV2 and TRBJ2-1; TRBD2 aligns across 11 bases. Germline CDR1 reads SNHLY; CDR2 reads FYNNEI. V was pared by 6 bases and J by 2 bases, with 0 bases of the junction left unmatched. This CDR3 comprises 14 residues. In nucleotides, the CDR3 is TGTGCCAGCAGGACTAGCGGGGCCTACAATGAGCAGTTCTTC. Protein: CASRTSGAYNEQFF. The variable domain in full, with the rest retrieved from reference TRBV2 and TRBJ2-1, is EPEVTQTPSHQVTQMGQEVILRCVPISNHLYFYWYRQILGQKVEFLVSFYNNEISEKSEIFDDQFSVERPDGSNFTLKIRSTKLEDSAMYFCASRTSGAYNEQFFGPGTRLTVL.

The chain is built from TRBV27 and TRBJ2-1; D unresolved. The CDR3 consists of 15 residues. The germline V gene has CDR1 MNHEY and CDR2 SMNVEV (reference sequence). V was cut by 7 bases and J by 9 bases, with 22 bases left in between. The CDR3 bases are TGTGCCAGCATTCGAATAGTGGAAGGGAAACTTGAGCAGTTCTTC. It specifies CASIRIVEGKLEQFF.

In this sample, this clone turned up a few times. CDR3 nucleotides: TGTGCCAGCAGTGGTACGGGACTAGCAGCGCCAGATACGCAGTATTTT. Amino acids: CASSGTGLAAPDTQYF. The chain employs TRBV6-1 and TRBJ2-3, with 9 bases identical to TRBD2. The CDR3 contains 16 residues. The V gene's germline CDR1 is MNHNS and CDR2 SASEGT. Trimming removed 4 bases from V and 4 bases from J; junction bases left unmatched: 9.

The V and J genes are TRBV28 and TRBJ2-5; TRBD2 matches at 9 bases. CDR3 size: 18 residues. Per the germline V gene, CDR1 is MDHEN and CDR2 is SYDVKM. V gave up 3 bases and J gave up 4 bases; unmatched junction bases: 15. The CDR3: CASSLTGVGLASVETQYF. CDR3 in DNA: TGTGCCAGCAGTTTGACTGGGGTGGGACTAGCATCGGTAGAGACCCAGTACTTC.

The genes are TRBV7-9 and TRBJ2-3; D uncertain. The CDR3 is 14 residues long. V lost 2 bases and J 3 bases, leaving 9 bases between the germline ends. The germline CDR1 and CDR2 sequences are SEHNR and FQNEAQ (reference sequence). DNA of the CDR3: TGTGCCAGCAGCTTATCTCGGGTGACAGATACGCAGTATTTT. Translating gives CASSLSRVTDTQYF. The complete variable domain, with remaining parts taken from reference TRBV7-9 and TRBJ2-3, reads DTGVSQNPRHKITKRGQNVTFRCDPISEHNRLYWYRQTLGQGPEFLTYFQNEAQLEKSRLLSDRFSAERPKGSFSTLEIQRTEQGDSAMYLCASSLSRVTDTQYFGPGTRLTVL.

The V and J genes are TRBV5-1 and TRBJ2-7, with 12 bases lining up with TRBD2. This CDR3 spans 16 amino acids. Germline V lookup: CDR1 SGHRS, CDR2 YFSETQ. The V and J ends lost 0 bases and 0 bases, in that order; junction bases with no gene match: 1. The CDR3 bases are TGCGCCAGCAGCTTGGAACTAGCGGGAGGCTCCTACGAGCAGTACTTC. It yields the protein CASSLELAGGSYEQYF.

The chain combines TRBV7-2 with TRBJ2-1; D might be TRBD2 (6 bases). CDR1 and CDR2 from the germline V gene are SGHTA and FQGNSA. V gave up 8 bases and J gave up 10 bases, with 15 bases separating them. The CDR3 covers 12 residues. CDR3 sequence: CASRRDVREQFF. The CDR3, as DNA: TGTGCCAGCCGGCGGGACGTGCGGGAGCAGTTCTTC.

There are a few counts of this clone. This chain uses TRBV7-2 with TRBJ2-5, with D perhaps assigned TRBD1 or TRBD2 (5 bases each). The CDR3 spans 14 residues. V was pared by 3 bases and J by 3 bases, with 11 bases between. Germline V gene sequence: CDR1 SGHTA, CDR2 FQGNSA. The CDR3 coding sequence is TGTGCCAGCAGCTTGGGACCAAACAAAGAGACCCAGTACTTC. The encoded protein is CASSLGPNKETQYF.

The chain uses TRBV28 and TRBJ2-3; 8 bases align to TRBD2. This CDR3 spans 12 amino acids. The junction had 0 bases not matched to a gene; V was cut back by 4 bases and J by 6 bases. Germline lookup yields CDR1 MDHEN and CDR2 SYDVKM. The CDR3 reads CASSSGGDTQYF. The CDR3 DNA reads as TGTGCCAGCAGTTCGGGGGGGGATACGCAGTATTTT.

This sequence joins TRBV18 and TRBJ2-1; D is ambiguous. V shed 7 bases and J shed 0 bases, with 16 bases lying between them. Germline V gene data show CDR1 as KGHSH and CDR2 as LQKENI. The CDR3 contains 16 residues. This CDR3 is CASLDLPESSYNEQFF. CDR3 nucleotide sequence: TGTGCCAGCTTAGATCTACCGGAGAGCTCCTACAATGAGCAGTTCTTC. The full variable domain, its missing parts supplied by reference TRBV18 and TRBJ2-1, is NAGVMQNPRHLVRRRGQEARLRCSPMKGHSHVYWYRQLPEEGLKFMVYLQKENIIDESGMPKERFSAEFPKEGPSILRIQQVVRGDSAAYFCASLDLPESSYNEQFFGPGTRLTVL.

This clone has only a few counts. The chain employs TRBV21-1 and TRBJ1-5; the D call of TRBD1 is as the table states it, not checked on the DNA. TRBV21-1 is recorded as a pseudogene. This CDR3 has 15 amino acids. The DNA for the CDR3 is TGTGCCAGCAGCAAGGGACAGGGGAGGGATCAGCCCCAGCATTTT. Its translation: CASSKGQGRDQPQHF.

The V call is TRBV4-1, the J call TRBJ2-7; perhaps TRBD1 as D (6 bases). The CDR3 length is 15 residues. The V gene lost 5 bases and the J gene lost 4 bases, with 18 bases spanning the gap. From germline, CDR1 is MGHRA and CDR2 YSYEKL. The CDR3 DNA reads TGCGCCAGCAGCTTTCAGGTACAGGGCGGTTACGAGCAGTACTTC. Translating gives CASSFQVQGGYEQYF.

The V call is TRBV21-1, the J call TRBJ2-7; the DNA was not used to check the table's D call, TRBD1. TRBV21-1 is assigned pseudogene status. There are 16 residues in the CDR3. Here the CDR3 DNA reads TGTGCCAGCAGCAAAGTATGGGACAGGGGGAAGTACGAGCAGTACTTC. Translation: CASSKVWDRGKYEQYF.

V and J are TRBV4-2 and TRBJ2-7; perhaps TRBD2 as D (6 bases). In germline, CDR1 is LGHNA, CDR2 YNFKEQ. Trimming took 0 bases from V and 7 from J, leaving 22 bases between them. The CDR3 totals 17 residues. CDR3 sequence (DNA): TGTGCCAGCAGCCAAGATCGTTTTTCAGCGGGTCGGGGTGAGCAGTACTTC. Encoded protein: CASSQDRFSAGRGEQYF.

This clone was recorded a few times. The chain employs TRBV6-1 and TRBJ2-7; no definite D call. Germline CDR1 and CDR2: MNHNS and SASEGT. The V gene lost 4 bases and the J gene lost 0 bases, with 13 bases spanning the gap. The CDR3 runs to 15 residues. The CDR3 sequence is CASSGEFRNSYEQYF. The CDR3, as DNA: TGTGCCAGCAGTGGAGAATTTAGGAACTCCTACGAGCAGTACTTC.

This clone has just a few counts. This rearrangement joins TRBV5-1 to TRBJ2-7; the D call may be TRBD1 or TRBD2 (5 bases each). Germline-derived CDR1 and CDR2 are SGHRS and YFSETQ. The CDR3 spans 15 residues. The V end was cut by 4 bases, the J end by 2 bases, with 16 bases between. CDR3 region: CASSPYGTDTYEQYF. CDR3 in DNA: TGCGCCAGCAGCCCATACGGGACGGATACCTACGAGCAGTACTTC.

V usage is TRBV5-4 and J usage is TRBJ2-1, with a possible D match to TRBD1 (6 bases). Trimming took off 0 bases at V and 9 bases at J, with 13 bases between the two ends. The CDR3 sequence is 14 residues long. Germline V gene data show CDR1 as SGHNT and CDR2 as YYREEE (reference sequence). The CDR3: CASSLDNRGGEQFF. The CDR3 DNA sequence: TGTGCCAGCAGCTTGGATAATCGAGGGGGTGAGCAGTTCTTC.

The J gene is TRBJ2-1, the V gene TRBV11-3; D is undetermined. This CDR3 has 13 residues. Germline lookup yields CDR1 SGHNT and CDR2 YENEEA. V shed 0 bases and J shed 7 bases, with 7 bases lying between them. This CDR3 is CASSLDLLNEQFF. The DNA of the CDR3 is TGTGCCAGCAGCTTAGATTTACTGAATGAGCAGTTCTTC. The variable domain in full, with the rest retrieved from reference TRBV11-3 and TRBJ2-1, is EAGVVQSPRYKIIEKKQPVAFWCNPISGHNTLYWYLQNLGQGPELLIRYENEEAVDDSQLPKDRFSAERLKGVDSTLKIQPAELGDSAVYLCASSLDLLNEQFFGPGTRLTVL.

This clone was observed a few times. The V gene is TRBV19, the J gene TRBJ2-1, with 13 positions matching TRBD2. Germline CDR1 and CDR2: LNHDA and SQIVND (reference sequence). CDR3 length: 15 amino acids. V lost 6 bases, J lost 10 bases, and 9 bases stayed unmatched. In nucleotides, the CDR3 is TGTGCCAGTAGGACACTAGCGGGAGGGCAGCGGGAGCAGTTCTTC. Translating gives CASRTLAGGQREQFF.

In its sample, this clone was seen a few times. The rearrangement uses TRBV14 and TRBJ1-1; 10 bases fit TRBD1. The germline V gene encodes CDR1 SGHDN and CDR2 FVKESK. CDR3 length equals 13 residues. The junction had 3 bases not matched to a gene; V was cut back by 7 bases and J by 4 bases. CDR3 DNA: TGTGCCAGCACCAGGGACAGGGGCACTGAAGCTTTCTTT. Protein sequence: CASTRDRGTEAFF.

A word on this clone: The sample holds other DNA sequences that translate to the same CDR3. J is TRBJ2-7 and V is TRBV18; unclear D gene. This CDR3 comprises 13 residues. From germline, CDR1 is KGHSH and CDR2 LQKENI. V was shortened by 2 bases and J by 0 bases, with 5 bases between the two germline ends. The CDR3 DNA reads TGTGCCAGCTCACCAGGCAGCTCCTACGAGCAGTACTTC. Translating gives CASSPGSSYEQYF. The full variable domain, with the rest looked up from reference TRBV18 and TRBJ2-7, is NAGVMQNPRHLVRRRGQEARLRCSPMKGHSHVYWYRQLPEEGLKFMVYLQKENIIDESGMPKERFSAEFPKEGPSILRIQQVVRGDSAAYFCASSPGSSYEQYFGPGTRLTVT.

In its sample, this clone was seen a few times. The chain employs TRBV4-2 and TRBJ1-2, with D possibly being TRBD1 (6 bases). Trimming left V 4 bases short and J 8 bases short, with 23 bases between. Germline V gene sequence: CDR1 LGHNA, CDR2 YNFKEQ. CDR3 length: 16 amino acids. The CDR3 here is CASSRGTGSTARGYTF. CDR3 nucleotides: TGTGCCAGCAGCCGGGGAACAGGGAGCACCGCGCGGGGCTACACCTTC.

The V and J genes are TRBV28 and TRBJ1-1; maybe TRBD1 (5 bases). Germline V CDR1 and CDR2: MDHEN, SYDVKM. The V and J ends lost 2 bases and 8 bases respectively, with 12 bases between them. The CDR3 has 13 residues. The CDR3 sequence is CASSLTDSGEAFF. As DNA, the CDR3 is TGTGCCAGCAGTTTAACAGACTCAGGGGAAGCTTTCTTT.

This clone occurred a few times. The chain has TRBV15 and TRBJ1-5; possibly TRBD1 for D (5 bases). Germline CDR1 and CDR2: LNHNV and YYDKDF (reference sequence). The CDR3 totals 17 residues. V dropped 1 base and J dropped 4 bases, with 17 bases sitting between them. For the CDR3, the DNA is TGTGCCACCAGCAGAGGCAGGGACCGGTTACTAAATCAGCCCCAGCATTTT. Translating it yields CATSRGRDRLLNQPQHF.

V is TRBV7-9 and J is TRBJ2-1; D gene unclear. The ends were cut back, 7 bases at V and 0 bases at J, with 13 bases in the middle. Germline loops: CDR1 SEHNR, CDR2 FQNEAQ (reference sequence). The CDR3 runs to 15 residues. The CDR3 nucleotides read TGTGCCAGCACCCCAGACCGAAGCTCCTACAATGAGCAGTTCTTC. Translating gives CASTPDRSSYNEQFF.

The chain links TRBV11-2 to TRBJ2-7; 11 nucleotides align to TRBD2. The CDR3 sequence is 16 residues long. Per germline, CDR1 SGHAT and CDR2 FQNNGV. Trimming at V came to 0 bases and at J to 2 bases, leaving 3 bases not matched to a gene. In DNA form, the CDR3 reads TGTGCCAGCAGCTTAGAAGGACTAGCGGGTACCTACGAGCAGTACTTC. Amino acids: CASSLEGLAGTYEQYF.

The chain uses TRBV2 and TRBJ2-2; D unresolved. Germline V CDR1 and CDR2: SNHLY, FYNNEI. With 4 bases removed from V and 10 bases from J, the gap between germline ends came to 7 bases. This CDR3 region has 11 residues. CDR3 sequence reads: CASSVRLELFF. The CDR3 nucleotides are TGTGCCAGCAGTGTTAGATTGGAGCTGTTTTTT.

This clone turned up a few times. The V call is TRBV19, the J call TRBJ1-5; D remains unclear. Germline V CDR1 and CDR2: LNHDA, SQIVND (reference sequence). Trimming took off 4 bases at V and 3 bases at J, with 10 bases between the two ends. The CDR3 sequence is 14 residues long. As DNA, the CDR3 is TGTGCCAGTAGTACGAGACAATCCAATCAGCCCCAGCATTTT. This sequence encodes CASSTRQSNQPQHF.

The chain is built from TRBV7-3 and TRBJ2-1, with TRBD1 matching over 7 bases. From germline, CDR1 is SGHTA and CDR2 FQGTGA. Unmatched junction bases numbered 13, after V lost 5 bases and J lost 6 bases. This CDR3 comprises 16 residues. The CDR3 is CASSPDWGQSTNEQFF. The CDR3 region has the DNA TGTGCCAGCAGCCCAGACTGGGGACAGAGCACCAATGAGCAGTTCTTC. Full variable domain (outside the CDR3, taken from reference TRBV7-3 and TRBJ2-1): GAGVSQTPSNKVTEKGKYVELRCDPISGHTALYWYRQSLGQGPEFLIYFQGTGAADDSGLPNDRFFAVRPEGSVSTLKIQRTERGDSAVYLCASSPDWGQSTNEQFFGPGTRLTVL.